The sequence of this TCR beta chain was determined in a study of PD-1 blockade in classical Hodgkin lymphoma. General study results and limits: After ASCT, patients who started nivolumab under 1 year later were excluded.

Relapse was seen in all patients after autologous stem cell transplantation, and brentuximab vedotin exposure was variable. V shed 0 bases and J shed 15 bases, with 15 bases lying between them. Germline V gene sequence: CDR1 SNHLY, CDR2 FYNNEI. The CDR3 extends over 13 amino acids. Measured with immunoSEQ multiplex PCR; TCRdb has only the in-frame clones, and not every one. The data hold 14,000 or so clones, with around 84% observed a single time. Comments on this clone: The target antigen is unknown.

V usage is TRBV2 and J usage is TRBJ2-1; the D is unclear. This TCR was recovered from a human donor with classical Hodgkin lymphoma. The material sequenced was peripheral blood mononuclear cells (PBMCs), taken at baseline. CDR3 sequence: CASSEASVLVGFF. The CDR3 DNA is TGTGCCAGCAGTGAAGCTTCAGTTTTAGTTGGGTTCTTC.